What follows are 22 T cell receptor beta chains derived from one specimen sequenced in a study of cytomegalovirus exposure and HLA in healthy donors. Use of 60 Vbeta and 13 Jbeta primers characterized the PCR. Assay: immunoSEQ multiplex PCR; the TCRdb copy retains only in-frame clones and omits some. The sample holds 90,000 or so clones; approximately 80% are singletons and the top ten take about 3%. The sequencing input was PBMCs. Receptors were obtained from a woman in her thirties or forties in good health and CMV-seronegative.

CDR3: CASRKGGDTQYF. The CDR3 bases are TGTGCCAGCAGGAAGGGAGGGGATACGCAGTATTTT. The V and J genes are TRBV28 and TRBJ2-3; 7 nucleotides align to TRBD2. CDR3 length: 12 residues. V was pared by 6 bases and J by 6 bases, with 3 bases of the junction left unmatched. From germline, CDR1 is MDHEN and CDR2 SYDVKM.

The J gene is TRBJ2-1, the V gene TRBV6-4; 10 bases are shared with TRBD2. Germline V CDR1 and CDR2: MRHNA, SNTAGT. The ends lost 8 bases at V and 2 bases at J; junction bases unmatched: 6. The CDR3 consists of 15 residues. The CDR3 nucleotides are TGTGCCAGCCGACAGCGGGAGGGGACCTACAATGAGCAGTTCTTC. Encoded protein: CASRQREGTYNEQFF.

The chain employs TRBV6-5 and TRBJ2-7; D gene unclear. CDR1 is MNHEY, CDR2 SVGAGI, per germline. The CDR3 is made up of 15 amino acids. V was pared by 4 bases and J by 2 bases, with 15 bases between. The CDR3 reads CASSLKITETYEQYF. The CDR3 DNA reads TGTGCCAGCAGTTTAAAAATCACAGAGACCTACGAGCAGTACTTC.

As DNA, the CDR3 is TGTGCCAGCAGCTTAGGCGGGAGTAGGACCTACGAGCAGTACTTC. It translates to CASSLGGSRTYEQYF. This chain connects TRBV7-2 to TRBJ2-7; 7 bases are shared with TRBD2. With 1 base clipped from V and 2 bases from J, the junction kept 5 bases outside the gene matches. Germline CDR1 and CDR2: SGHTA and FQGNSA. CDR3 size: 15 residues. The whole variable domain, remainder taken from reference TRBV7-2 and TRBJ2-7, is GAGVSQSPSNKVTEKGKDVELRCDPISGHTALYWYRQSLGQGLEFLIYFQGNSAPDKSGLPSDRFSAERTGGSVSTLTIQRTQQEDSAVYLCASSLGGSRTYEQYFGPGTRLTVT.

The chain recombines TRBV27 with TRBJ2-7; 7 bases align to TRBD1. Germline V CDR1 and CDR2: MNHEY, SMNVEV (reference sequence). J gave up 2 bases and V 0 bases, and 7 bases lay outside the gene matches. The CDR3 loop spans 16 amino acids. The CDR3 DNA reads as TGTGCCAGCAGTTTATCGAATGACAGGGTAGCCTACGAGCAGTACTTC. Its translation is CASSLSNDRVAYEQYF.

The V gene is TRBV5-1, the J gene TRBJ2-1; the D is unclear. Per germline, CDR1 SGHRS and CDR2 YFSETQ. The V gene lost 4 bases and the J gene lost 8 bases, with 13 bases spanning the gap. The CDR3 totals 13 residues. Here the CDR3 DNA reads TGCGCCAGCAGCGGTTTTCAGGTCGATGAGCAGTTCTTC. Protein product: CASSGFQVDEQFF. The whole variable domain, remainder taken from reference TRBV5-1 and TRBJ2-1, is KAGVTQTPRYLIKTRGQQVTLSCSPISGHRSVSWYQQTPGQGLQFLFEYFSETQRNKGNFPGRFSGRQFSNSRSEMNVSTLELGDSALYLCASSGFQVDEQFFGPGTRLTVL.

The rearrangement uses TRBV5-1 and TRBJ1-2; no definite D call. The CDR3 is 12 amino acids. The ends were cut back, 1 base at V and 6 bases at J, with 7 bases in the middle. CDR1 and CDR2 from the germline V gene are SGHRS and YFSETQ. Here the CDR3 DNA reads TGCGCCAGCAGCTTGAGGCAGGATGGCTACACCTTC. The encoded protein is CASSLRQDGYTF.

As concerns this clone: Here the CDR3 omits its conserved ending phenylalanine or tryptophan, so a read error is the likely source. The chain combines TRBV19 with TRBJ1-4; 7 bases agree with TRBD1. This CDR3 has 14 residues. V dropped 5 bases and J dropped 8; count of bases not matched to a gene: 8. CDR1 and CDR2 from the germline V gene are LNHDA and SQIVND (reference sequence). The CDR3 nucleotides read TGTGCCAGTAGTCCTCGGACAGGACGAGAAAAACTGTTTGTT. Translating it yields CASSPRTGREKLFV.

V usage is TRBV11-3 and J usage is TRBJ1-3; the D is unclear. CDR1 is SGHNT and CDR2 is YENEEA in the germline V gene. The CDR3 is 15 residues long. V lost 2 bases to trimming and J lost 2 bases, with 10 bases between them. The CDR3 DNA reads TGTGCCAGCAGCTTACGGGGAGCCGCTGGAAACACCATATATTTT. As protein: CASSLRGAAGNTIYF.

The chain has TRBV6-4 and TRBJ2-5; 9 bases map to TRBD2. The J call may be incorrect, as the DNA end agrees better with TRBJ2-7. CDR3 length: 15 amino acids. The germline V gene has CDR1 MRHNA and CDR2 SNTAGT. CDR3 protein: CASSDSAGGAYEQYF. The CDR3 coding sequence is TGTGCCAGCAGTGACTCAGCGGGAGGTGCCTACGAGCAGTACTTC.

Judged by abundance, this clone is medium-sized. The CDR3 spells CASSFTREGGTEAFF. CDR3 coding DNA: TGTGCCAGCAGCTTCACAAGGGAAGGGGGCACTGAAGCTTTCTTT. The chain combines TRBV11-2 with TRBJ1-1, with a weak D call TRBD1 (6 bases). Germline V gives CDR1 SGHAT, CDR2 FQNNGV. With 3 bases removed from V and 4 bases from J, the gap between germline ends came to 15 bases. The CDR3 loop spans 15 amino acids.

The gene calls are TRBV19 and TRBJ2-3; TRBD2 agrees at 10 bases. The germline CDR1 and CDR2 sequences are LNHDA and SQIVND (reference sequence). The CDR3 sequence is 16 residues long. V was pared by 3 bases and J by 4 bases, with 7 bases of the junction left unmatched. DNA of the CDR3: TGTGCCAGTAGTATCGGGGCTAGCGGGAGTTCAGATACGCAGTATTTT. It codes for CASSIGASGSSDTQYF.

The CDR3 reads CATSRDQGAHTF. CDR3 bases: TGTGCCACCAGCAGAGATCAGGGGGCTCACACCTTC. The gene calls are TRBV15 and TRBJ1-2; the match to TRBD1 covers 8 bases. The CDR3 sequence is 12 residues long. With 0 bases clipped from V and 12 bases from J, the junction kept 3 bases outside the gene matches. CDR1 and CDR2 (germline): LNHNV, YYDKDF (reference sequence).

The J gene is TRBJ1-1, the V gene TRBV28, with D uncertain. The germline V and J ends were trimmed by 5 bases and 4 bases, with 11 bases remaining between them. CDR1 and CDR2 from the germline V gene are MDHEN and SYDVKM. The CDR3 is 13 residues long. This CDR3 is CASSRRSGTEAFF. The CDR3 region has the DNA TGTGCCAGCAGTCGGCGTTCGGGCACTGAAGCTTTCTTT.

The CDR3 sequence is CASSPNPGQGAKSRRAFF. The CDR3 DNA reads as TGTGCCAGCAGTCCTAATCCGGGACAGGGGGCAAAGTCGCGGAGAGCTTTCTTT. The chain uses TRBV7-9 and TRBJ1-1; 12 bases are shared with TRBD1. The trim removed 6 bases at V and 10 bases at J, leaving 21 bases unmatched. The CDR3 length is 18 residues. Per the germline V gene, CDR1 is SEHNR and CDR2 is FQNEAQ (reference sequence).

The V gene is TRBV5-1, the J gene TRBJ2-3; 8 bases agree with TRBD2. V gave up 0 bases and J gave up 5 bases; unmatched junction bases: 8. CDR3 length: 16 amino acids. Germline values: CDR1 SGHRS, CDR2 YFSETQ. This CDR3 reads CASSLGTSRSLDTQYF. The CDR3 coding sequence is TGCGCCAGCAGCTTGGGGACTAGCAGATCTTTAGATACGCAGTATTTT.

The chain is built from TRBV7-7 and TRBJ2-2, with TRBD2 identical over 14 bases. Germline V CDR1 and CDR2: SSHAT, FNYEAQ (reference sequence). This CDR3 has 17 amino acids. Trimming removed 4 bases from V and 6 bases from J; junction bases left unmatched: 7. Here the CDR3 DNA reads TGTGCCAGCAGCTCCACCCCGGGACTAGCGGGAGCCGGGGAGCTGTTTTTT. The encoded protein is CASSSTPGLAGAGELFF.

This sequence joins TRBV11-2 and TRBJ2-7, with 8 bases aligning to TRBD1. The CDR3 loop spans 14 amino acids. Germline V gives CDR1 SGHAT, CDR2 FQNNGV. V lost 4 bases and J lost 6; bases outside the gene matches: 8. CDR3 DNA: TGTGCCAGCAGCTCGGGACAGGCCTCCATCGAGCAGTACTTC. Its protein product is CASSSGQASIEQYF.

With respect to this clone: An end of the junction differs from the germline gene, which may be a read error. The V and J genes are TRBV6-1 and TRBJ1-3; tentative D call: TRBD1 (5 bases). Germline lookup yields CDR1 MNHNS and CDR2 SASEGT. CDR3 size: 14 residues. The CDR3 reads CASSQGSSGNTIYF. CDR3 in DNA: TGCGCCTCCAGCCAGGGCAGCTCTGGAAACACCATATATTTT.

This sequence joins TRBV11-1 and TRBJ2-1; 14 positions agree with TRBD2. CDR1 and CDR2 from the germline V gene are SGHAT and FQDESV (reference sequence). The CDR3 totals 14 residues. The V gene end was trimmed by 5 bases and the J gene end by 14 bases; junction bases not matched to a gene: 8. The CDR3 loop reads CASSATSGRAKEFF. The DNA for the CDR3 is TGTGCCAGCAGCGCGACTAGCGGGAGGGCCAAGGAGTTCTTC.

V is TRBV27 and J is TRBJ2-1, with 11 bases aligning to TRBD1. The CDR3 contains 15 residues. In germline, CDR1 is MNHEY, CDR2 SMNVEV (reference sequence). Losses at the gene ends were 5 bases for V and 6 bases for J; bases not matched to a gene: 6. The CDR3 region is CASSKGQGGINEQFF. In nucleotides, the CDR3 is TGTGCCAGCAGTAAGGGACAGGGGGGGATCAATGAGCAGTTCTTC.

The count of this clone is one. The chain carries TRBV19 and TRBJ2-7; 9 bases are shared with TRBD2. The CDR3 is 15 residues long. Trimming took 5 bases from V and 3 from J; bases not matched to a gene: 8. Germline CDR1 is LNHDA and CDR2 is SQIVND (reference sequence). CDR3 coding DNA: TGTGCCAGTAGTCTGACTAGCGGACTTTACTACGAGCAGTACTTC. Residues: CASSLTSGLYYEQYF.